This T cell receptor (beta chain) was sequenced for a study of T cell responses to AZD1222 COVID-19 vaccine. General study findings and limits: Spike-wide vaccine-associated CD4 TCRs dominated at 160-218 and 743-854.

The CDR3 totals 13 residues. Trimming shortened V by 0 bases and J by 6 bases, and 9 bases separated the two germline ends. CDR1 is GTSNPN and CDR2 is SVGIG in the germline V gene (reference sequence). Sequencing used immunoSEQ multiplex PCR; TCRdb keeps in-frame clones, though not all of them. Of more than 140,000 clones listed, under 95% were seen once; the top ten hold 4.5% to 6.5%. This clone has just one count. Antigen: not known. This chain uses TRBV30 with TRBJ2-1; D is unclear. The clonotype originates from an adult in good health. The input for sequencing was peripheral blood, taken on day 0 of AZD1222 vaccination. CDR3 amino acids: CAWSVLVPNEQFF. Here the CDR3 DNA reads TGTGCCTGGAGTGTATTAGTTCCCAATGAGCAGTTCTTC.